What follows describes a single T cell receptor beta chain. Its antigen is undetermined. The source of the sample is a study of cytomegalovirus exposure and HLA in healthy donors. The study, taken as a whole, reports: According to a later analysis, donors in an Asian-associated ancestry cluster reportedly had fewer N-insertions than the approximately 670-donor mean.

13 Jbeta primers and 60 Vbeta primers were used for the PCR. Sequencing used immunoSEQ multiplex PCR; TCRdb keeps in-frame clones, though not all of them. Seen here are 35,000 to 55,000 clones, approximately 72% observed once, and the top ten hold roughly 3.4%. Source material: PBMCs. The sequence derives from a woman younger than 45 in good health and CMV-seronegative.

The CDR3 DNA reads TGCAGCGTTGTATTTTGGGGACTAGCGGGAGAAAACCAAGAGACCCAGTACTTC. The encoded protein is CSVVFWGLAGENQETQYF. The genes are TRBV29-1 and TRBJ2-5, with 14 bases aligning to TRBD2. Per germline, CDR1 SQVTM and CDR2 ANQGSEA. The J segment lost 0 bases and the V segment lost 4 bases, leaving 10 bases of the junction unmatched. The CDR3 length is 18 residues.